These 17 T cell receptor beta chains came from one sample sequenced in a study of T cells in Graves' hyperthyroidism and ophthalmopathy (dated by TCRdb to the late 2010s). The library was made by multiplex PCR. Instrument on record: Illumina HiSeq 2000. The TCR beta CDR3 regions were amplified from the RNA transcripts. The TCR CDR3 was subjected to a first round of RT-PCR using the HTBI primer set and the Qiagen OneStep RT-PCR kit. In TCRdb, the public reads were trimmed at Q25 with fastp and aligned with MiXCR, with productive beta chains retained. Duplicate CDR3 protein sequences are folded into a single record with the most common DNA and genes. Within this sample are approximately 510,000 distinct CDR3 sequences, with around 50% of them counted one time only. The top ten clonotypes cover 44% of the sample. Sequencing was done on a sample of peripheral blood or thyroid tissue (not recorded which). The receptors stem from an adult woman with Graves' disease, either hyperthyroidism or ophthalmopathy (not recorded which).

This clonotype was counted many times. The rearrangement uses TRBV4-1 and TRBJ1-1, with D uncertain. The ends were cut back, 0 bases at V and 0 bases at J, with 5 bases in the middle. Germline assignment: CDR1 MGHRA and CDR2 YSYEKL. There are 14 residues in the CDR3. This CDR3 is CASSQDSMNTEAFF. The DNA for the CDR3 is TGCGCCAGCAGCCAAGATTCGATGAACACTGAAGCTTTCTTT.

This clonotype was seen many times. This chain uses TRBV7-2 with TRBJ1-1, with D possibly matching TRBD1 (6 bases). V was cut by 5 bases and J by 3 bases, with 16 bases left in between. The germline gives CDR1 SGHTA, CDR2 FQGNSA. CDR3 length: 15 residues. DNA for the CDR3: TGTGCCAGCAGCGCAATGTGGGGGCAGGACACTGAAGCTTTCTTT. Its protein is CASSAMWGQDTEAFF.

In its sample, this clonotype was seen many times. This rearrangement joins TRBV2 to TRBJ1-5; possibly TRBD1 for D (6 bases). Trimming cost V 6 bases and J 4 bases, with 22 bases left between them. This CDR3 is 17 amino acids long. Germline CDR1 reads SNHLY; CDR2 reads FYNNEI. This CDR3 reads CASRQTGLGISNQPQHF. The CDR3 DNA reads TGTGCCAGCAGACAAACAGGGTTGGGAATTAGTAATCAGCCCCAGCATTTT.

This clonotype appeared many times. V and J are TRBV9 and TRBJ1-3; tentatively, D is TRBD1 (6 bases). CDR1 is SGDLS, CDR2 YYNGEE, per germline. The CDR3 is 15 amino acids. V was pared by 0 bases and J by 2 bases, with 9 bases between. Here the CDR3 DNA reads TGTGCCAGCAGCGTAGGGACAGCCACTGGAAACACCATATATTTT. Its protein is CASSVGTATGNTIYF.

The gene calls are TRBV29-1 and TRBJ1-1; D remains unclear. CDR1 and CDR2 from the germline V gene are SQVTM and ANQGSEA. V lost 6 bases and J 11 bases, leaving 7 bases between the germline ends. The CDR3 has 8 amino acids. The CDR3 DNA reads TGCAGCGTCCCGGGGGCTTTCTTT. This codes for CSVPGAFF.

This clonotype was recorded at least ten times. The chain joins TRBV7-9 to TRBJ1-1; D unclear. CDR1 and CDR2 from the germline V gene are SEHNR and FQNEAQ (reference sequence). V gave up 2 bases and J gave up 10 bases, with 11 bases separating them. The CDR3 extends over 12 amino acids. In nucleotides, the CDR3 is TGTGCCAGCAGCTTAAGCCAGGTCGGAGCTTTCTTT. Amino acids: CASSLSQVGAFF.

This clonotype was recorded a few times. CDR3 residues: CAVGQVTQPQHF. In nucleotides, the CDR3 is TGTGCCGTAGGACAGGTCACCCAGCCCCAGCATTTT. The chain uses TRBV10-3 and TRBJ1-5; the match to TRBD1 covers 7 bases. Germline loops: CDR1 ENHRY, CDR2 SYGVKD. CDR3 length equals 12 residues. Unmatched junction bases numbered 8, after V lost 11 bases and J lost 7 bases.

On this clonotype: Since a much larger clone is just one base distant, this may be a read error. The chain has TRBV10-3 and TRBJ1-1, with D perhaps matching TRBD1 (5 bases). Germline CDR1 and CDR2: ENHRY and SYGVKD. With 6 bases removed from V and 6 bases from J, the gap between germline ends came to 8 bases. The CDR3 consists of 11 residues. The CDR3 DNA reads TGTGCCATCAGCAGGGACGCTGAAGCTTTCTTT. This encodes CAISRDAEAFF.

This clonotype was found many times. J is TRBJ1-5 and V is TRBV20-1, with TRBD1 identical over 7 bases. The germline gives CDR1 DFQATT, CDR2 SNEGSKA (reference sequence). The CDR3 runs 16 residues. Losses at the gene ends were 3 bases for V and 1 base for J; bases not matched to a gene: 9. CDR3 residues: CSASSGGGGSNQPQHF. In DNA, the CDR3 is TGCAGTGCTAGTTCGGGGGGAGGGGGCAGCAATCAGCCCCAGCATTTT.

A word on this clonotype: A much larger clone lies one base from this, so it may be a read error. The gene calls are TRBV6-9 and TRBJ2-2; D might be TRBD2 (5 bases). Trimming took 2 bases from V and 7 from J, leaving 11 bases between them. The CDR3 runs to 14 residues. CDR1 and CDR2 (germline): MNHGY, SVAAGI. CDR3 sequence: CASSYQVGVGELFF. The CDR3, as DNA: TGTGCCAGCAGTTATCAGGTCGGGGTCGGGGAGCTGTTTTTT.

This clonotype was observed at least ten times. The chain employs TRBV20-1 and TRBJ2-7; a possible D gene is TRBD1 (5 bases). This CDR3 contains 14 residues. The germline CDR1 and CDR2 sequences are DFQATT and SNEGSKA (reference sequence). The V end lost 1 base, the J end lost 2 bases, and 12 bases lay between the germline ends. CDR3 protein: CSARAGFFTYEQYF. The CDR3 DNA reads TGCAGTGCTAGAGCAGGGTTCTTTACCTACGAGCAGTACTTC.

The V call is TRBV18, the J call TRBJ1-1; TRBD1 might be the D (5 bases). The ends were cut back, 0 bases at V and 9 bases at J, with 14 bases in the middle. There are 14 residues in the CDR3. CDR1 and CDR2 from the germline V gene are KGHSH and LQKENI. CDR3 sequence: CASSPPGQPLQAFF. CDR3 sequence (DNA): TGTGCCAGCTCACCACCGGGGCAGCCTCTACAAGCTTTCTTT.

Regarding this clonotype: The junction differs from germline at one of its ends, possibly a read error. The gene calls are TRBV10-3 and TRBJ2-2; D gene uncertain. CDR1 is ENHRY and CDR2 is SYGVKD in the germline V gene. The CDR3 spans 12 residues. Here the CDR3 DNA reads TGTGCCAGCAGTTCCTCAATCGGGGAGCTGTTTTTT. Translation: CASSSSIGELFF.

This clonotype was detected ten times or more. The rearrangement joins TRBV5-5 to TRBJ1-1, with TRBD1 identical over 7 bases. Germline V gene sequence: CDR1 SGHKS, CDR2 YYEKEE (reference sequence). Trimming cost V 0 bases and J 10 bases; bases outside gene matches: 0. This CDR3 region has 11 residues. CDR3 in amino acids: CASSLEGAAFF. CDR3 nucleotides: TGTGCCAGCAGCTTGGAGGGGGCAGCTTTCTTT.

As concerns this clonotype: A read error may be the cause here, since a much bigger clone is one base away. J is TRBJ2-5 and V is TRBV7-3, with TRBD2 identical over 11 bases. In germline, CDR1 is SGHTA, CDR2 FQGTGA. The CDR3 has 15 residues. CDR3 coding DNA: TGTGCCGGCAGCCATTCTATAGCGGGGGGGGAGACCCAGTACTTC. Amino acids: CAGSHSIAGGETQYF.

This clonotype was picked up many times. The rearrangement uses TRBV6-2 or TRBV6-3 and TRBJ1-5, with D uncertain. Trimming took 7 bases from V and 1 from J, leaving 8 bases between them. The CDR3 is 13 amino acids. Per germline, CDR1 MNHEY and CDR2 SVGEGT. CDR3 DNA sequence: TGTGCCAGCAACTATGCGAGCAATCAGCCCCAGCATTTT. Protein sequence: CASNYASNQPQHF.

This sequence joins TRBV2 and TRBJ1-5, with D possibly being TRBD1 (6 bases). Trimming removed 7 bases at V and 6 bases at J, with 10 bases between. The CDR3 loop spans 12 amino acids. Per germline, CDR1 SNHLY and CDR2 FYNNEI. The CDR3 DNA is TGTGCCAGCACAGGGGAGGCTCAGCCCCAGCATTTT. This encodes CASTGEAQPQHF.